The sequence of this TCR beta chain was determined in a study of human T cells and chemical hapten exposure. About the study: Women made up most patients, who had alopecia areata, totalis or universalis.

Time point denoted: patch test 2, 6 weeks after DPC sensitization. Regarding treatment: therapeutic diphenylcyclopropenone sensitization with weekly scalp DPC. The CDR3 extends over 15 amino acids. Germline V CDR1 and CDR2: DFQATT, SNEGSKA (reference sequence). With V trimmed by 1 base and J by 6 bases, 8 bases remained unmatched. This clonotype was seen more than once but under ten times. Original methodology: Ranging from about 20,000 to 700,000, TCR counts per sample had a median value of roughly 96,000. TCRdb reprocessed the RACE reads via MiXCR and lists one record per CDR3 protein. The V and J calls shown here were made by TCRdb, not taken from the authors' results. The sample has about 84,000 distinct CDR3 sequences, 10% seen once.

The rearrangement joins TRBV20-1 to TRBJ2-1, with 8 nucleotides matching TRBD2. Specimen: whole blood, collected in connection with sensitization to the hapten diphenylcyclopropenone (DPC). The receptor comes from a woman aged 45-59 years with alopecia areata. Some clones in this sample may be carry-over from other donors' samples. The CDR3 sequence: CSARVWSGSSNEQFF. CDR3 in DNA: TGCAGTGCTAGAGTATGGAGCGGGAGTTCCAATGAGCAGTTCTTC.